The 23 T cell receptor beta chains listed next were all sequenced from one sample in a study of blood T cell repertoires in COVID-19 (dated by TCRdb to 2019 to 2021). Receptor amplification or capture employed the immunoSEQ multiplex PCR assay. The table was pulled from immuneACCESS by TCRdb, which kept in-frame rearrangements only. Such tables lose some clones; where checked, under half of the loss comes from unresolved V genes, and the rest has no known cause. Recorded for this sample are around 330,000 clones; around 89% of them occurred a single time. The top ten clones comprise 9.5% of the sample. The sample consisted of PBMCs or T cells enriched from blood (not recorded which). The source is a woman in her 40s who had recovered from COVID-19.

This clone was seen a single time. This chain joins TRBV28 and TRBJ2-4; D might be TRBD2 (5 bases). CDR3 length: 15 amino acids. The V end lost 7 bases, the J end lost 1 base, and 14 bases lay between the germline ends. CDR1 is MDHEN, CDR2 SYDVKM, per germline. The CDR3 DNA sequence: TGTGCCAGCAATCCAGAGGGTTGGGCCAAAAACATTCAGTACTTC. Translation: CASNPEGWAKNIQYF. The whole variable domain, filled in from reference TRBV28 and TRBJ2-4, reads DVKVTQSSRYLVKRTGEKVFLECVQDMDHENMFWYRQDPGLGLRLIYFSYDVKMKEKGDIPEGYSVSREKKERFSLILESASTNQTSMYLCASNPEGWAKNIQYFGAGTRLSVL.

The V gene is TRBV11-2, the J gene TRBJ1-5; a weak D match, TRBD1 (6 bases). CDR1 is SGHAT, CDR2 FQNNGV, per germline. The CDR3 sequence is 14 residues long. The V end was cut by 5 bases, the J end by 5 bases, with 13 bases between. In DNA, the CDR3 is TGTGCCAGCAGCGAGGACAGTTTTTATCAGCCCCAGCATTTT. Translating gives CASSEDSFYQPQHF.

CDR3 in amino acids: CASSLGGRGNEQFF. CDR3 DNA sequence: TGTGCCAGCAGCTTGGGCGGGAGGGGCAATGAGCAGTTCTTC. The chain carries TRBV7-8 and TRBJ2-1, with TRBD2 identical over 9 bases. The length of the CDR3 is 14 residues. After removal of 3 bases from V and 6 bases from J, the junction contained 3 bases not matched to a gene. Germline V gives CDR1 SGHVS, CDR2 FQNEAQ.

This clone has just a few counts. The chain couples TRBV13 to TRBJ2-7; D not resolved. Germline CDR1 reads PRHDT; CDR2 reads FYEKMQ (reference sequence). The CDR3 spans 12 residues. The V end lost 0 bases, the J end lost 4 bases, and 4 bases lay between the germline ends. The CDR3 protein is CASSLGRYEQYF. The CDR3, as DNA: TGTGCCAGCAGCTTAGGCAGGTACGAGCAGTACTTC.

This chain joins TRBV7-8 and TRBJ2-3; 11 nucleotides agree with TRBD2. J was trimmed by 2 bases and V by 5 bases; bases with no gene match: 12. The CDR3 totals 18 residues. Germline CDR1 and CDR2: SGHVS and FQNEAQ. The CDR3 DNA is TGTGCCAGCAGCCGTTTCCGTAGCGGGGGGGACCTCACAGATACGCAGTATTTT. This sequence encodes CASSRFRSGGDLTDTQYF.

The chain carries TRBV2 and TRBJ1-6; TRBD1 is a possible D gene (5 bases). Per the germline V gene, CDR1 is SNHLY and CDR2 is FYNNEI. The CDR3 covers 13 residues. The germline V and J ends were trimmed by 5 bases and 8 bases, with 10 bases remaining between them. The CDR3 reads CASSRGGDSPLHF. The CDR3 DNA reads TGTGCCAGCAGTCGGGGAGGGGATTCACCCCTCCACTTT.

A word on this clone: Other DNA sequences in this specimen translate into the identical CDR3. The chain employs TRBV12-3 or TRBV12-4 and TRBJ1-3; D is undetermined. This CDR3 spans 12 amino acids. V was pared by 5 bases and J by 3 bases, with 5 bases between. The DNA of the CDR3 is TGTGCCAGCAGTCTCCTTGGAAACACCATATATTTT. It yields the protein CASSLLGNTIYF.

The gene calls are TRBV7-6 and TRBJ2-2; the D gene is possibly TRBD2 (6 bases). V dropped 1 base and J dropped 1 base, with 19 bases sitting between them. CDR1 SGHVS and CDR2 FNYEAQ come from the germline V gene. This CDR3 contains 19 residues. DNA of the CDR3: TGTGCCAGCAGCTTAGATCCCACTTCCGAGGGAGGGAACACCGGGGAGCTGTTTTTT. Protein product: CASSLDPTSEGGNTGELFF.

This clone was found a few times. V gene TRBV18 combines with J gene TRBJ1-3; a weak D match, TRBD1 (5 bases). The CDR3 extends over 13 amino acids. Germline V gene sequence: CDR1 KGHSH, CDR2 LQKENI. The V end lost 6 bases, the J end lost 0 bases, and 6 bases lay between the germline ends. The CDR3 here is CASSDTSGNTIYF. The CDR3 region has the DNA TGTGCCAGCTCGGACACCTCTGGAAACACCATATATTTT. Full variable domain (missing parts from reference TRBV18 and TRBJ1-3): NAGVMQNPRHLVRRRGQEARLRCSPMKGHSHVYWYRQLPEEGLKFMVYLQKENIIDESGMPKERFSAEFPKEGPSILRIQQVVRGDSAAYFCASSDTSGNTIYFGEGSWLTVV.

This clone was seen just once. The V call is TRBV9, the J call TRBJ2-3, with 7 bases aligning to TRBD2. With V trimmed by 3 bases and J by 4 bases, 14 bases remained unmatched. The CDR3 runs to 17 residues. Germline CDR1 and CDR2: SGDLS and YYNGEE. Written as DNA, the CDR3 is TGTGCCAGCAGCGCGCCGCCGGGGCGGGGGTTCGCAGATACGCAGTATTTT. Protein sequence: CASSAPPGRGFADTQYF.

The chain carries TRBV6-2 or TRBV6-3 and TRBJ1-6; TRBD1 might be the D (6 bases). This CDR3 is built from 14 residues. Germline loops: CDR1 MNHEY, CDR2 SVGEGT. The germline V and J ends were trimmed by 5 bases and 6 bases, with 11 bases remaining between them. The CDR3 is CASSTRTVNSPLHF. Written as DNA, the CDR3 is TGTGCCAGCAGTACCAGGACAGTTAATTCACCCCTCCACTTT.

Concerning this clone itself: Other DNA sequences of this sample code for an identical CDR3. This chain's CDR3 is CASSGTGGTEAFF. The CDR3, as DNA: TGTGCCAGCAGTGGTACAGGGGGCACTGAAGCTTTCTTT. The V call is TRBV25-1, the J call TRBJ1-1; 8 bases map to TRBD1. The CDR3 has 13 residues. In germline, CDR1 is MGHDK, CDR2 SYGVNS. Trimming cost V 4 bases and J 4 bases; bases outside gene matches: 2. The whole variable domain, remainder taken from reference TRBV25-1 and TRBJ1-1, is EADIYQTPRYLVIGTGKKITLECSQTMGHDKMYWYQQDPGMELHLIHYSYGVNSTEKGDLSSESTVSRIRTEHFPLTLESARPSHTSQYLCASSGTGGTEAFFGQGTRLTVV.

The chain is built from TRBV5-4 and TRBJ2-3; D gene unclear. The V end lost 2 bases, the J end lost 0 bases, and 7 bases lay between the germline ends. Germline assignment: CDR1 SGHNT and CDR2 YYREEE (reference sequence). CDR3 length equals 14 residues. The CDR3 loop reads CASSFRGSTDTQYF. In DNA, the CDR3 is TGTGCCAGCAGCTTCCGAGGTAGCACAGATACGCAGTATTTT.

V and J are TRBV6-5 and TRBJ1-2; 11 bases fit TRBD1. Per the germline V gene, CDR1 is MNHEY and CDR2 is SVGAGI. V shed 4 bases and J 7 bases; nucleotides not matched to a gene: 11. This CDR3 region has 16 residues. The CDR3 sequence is CASSFGQGALPSGYTF. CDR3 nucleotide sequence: TGTGCCAGCAGTTTCGGACAGGGGGCCCTGCCGAGTGGCTACACCTTC.

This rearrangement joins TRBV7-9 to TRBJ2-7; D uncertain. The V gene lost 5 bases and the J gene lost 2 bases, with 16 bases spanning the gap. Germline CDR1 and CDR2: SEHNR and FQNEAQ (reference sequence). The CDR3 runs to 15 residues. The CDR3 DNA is TGTGCCAGCAGCCCCTTCTCCGGGTCTACCTACGAGCAGTACTTC. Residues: CASSPFSGSTYEQYF. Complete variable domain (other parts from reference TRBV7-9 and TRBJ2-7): DTGVSQNPRHKITKRGQNVTFRCDPISEHNRLYWYRQTLGQGPEFLTYFQNEAQLEKSRLLSDRFSAERPKGSFSTLEIQRTEQGDSAMYLCASSPFSGSTYEQYFGPGTRLTVT.

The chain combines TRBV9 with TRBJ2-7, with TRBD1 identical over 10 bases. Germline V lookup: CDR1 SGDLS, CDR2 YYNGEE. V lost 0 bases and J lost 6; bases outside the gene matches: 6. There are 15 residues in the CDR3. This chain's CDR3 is CASSVAPGQGFEQYF. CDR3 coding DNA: TGTGCCAGCAGCGTAGCGCCGGGACAGGGGTTCGAGCAGTACTTC.

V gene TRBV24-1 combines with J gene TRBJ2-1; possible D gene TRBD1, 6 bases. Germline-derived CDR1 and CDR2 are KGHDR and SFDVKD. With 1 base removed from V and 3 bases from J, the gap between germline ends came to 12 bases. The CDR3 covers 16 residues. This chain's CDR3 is CATSDLQGGYYNEQFF. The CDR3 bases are TGTGCCACCAGTGATTTACAGGGTGGTTACTACAATGAGCAGTTCTTC.

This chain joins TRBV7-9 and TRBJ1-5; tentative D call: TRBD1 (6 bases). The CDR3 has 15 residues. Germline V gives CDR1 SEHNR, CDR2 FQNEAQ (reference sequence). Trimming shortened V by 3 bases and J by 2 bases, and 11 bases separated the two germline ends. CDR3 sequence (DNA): TGTGCCAGCAGCTTGGGGGGGCTGGGCAATCAGCCCCAGCATTTT. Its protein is CASSLGGLGNQPQHF.

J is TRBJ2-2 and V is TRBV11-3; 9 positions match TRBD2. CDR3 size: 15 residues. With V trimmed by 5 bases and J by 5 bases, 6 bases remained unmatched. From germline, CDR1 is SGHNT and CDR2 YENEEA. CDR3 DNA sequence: TGTGCCAGCAGCCGGGCGGGAGGGAGTACCGGGGAGCTGTTTTTT. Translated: CASSRAGGSTGELFF.

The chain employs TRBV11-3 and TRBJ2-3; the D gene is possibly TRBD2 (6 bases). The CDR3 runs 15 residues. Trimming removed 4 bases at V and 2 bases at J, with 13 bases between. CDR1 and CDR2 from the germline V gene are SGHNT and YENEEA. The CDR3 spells CASSSRGGDTDTQYF. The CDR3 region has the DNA TGTGCCAGCAGCTCCCGGGGCGGGGACACAGATACGCAGTATTTT.

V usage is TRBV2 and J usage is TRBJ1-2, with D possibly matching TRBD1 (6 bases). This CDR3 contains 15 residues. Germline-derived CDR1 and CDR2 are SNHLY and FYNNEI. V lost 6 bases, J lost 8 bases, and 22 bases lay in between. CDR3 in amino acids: CASSAASNGGGGYTF. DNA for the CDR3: TGTGCCAGCAGCGCAGCGTCCAATGGGGGGGGCGGCTACACCTTC.

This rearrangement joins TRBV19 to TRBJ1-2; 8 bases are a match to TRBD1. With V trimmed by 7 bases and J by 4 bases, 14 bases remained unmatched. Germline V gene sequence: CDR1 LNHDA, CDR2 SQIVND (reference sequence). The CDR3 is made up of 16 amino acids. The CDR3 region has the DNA TGTGCCAGTATGGTGCAGGACAGGGTGGCGTCCTATGGCTACACCTTC. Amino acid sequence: CASMVQDRVASYGYTF.

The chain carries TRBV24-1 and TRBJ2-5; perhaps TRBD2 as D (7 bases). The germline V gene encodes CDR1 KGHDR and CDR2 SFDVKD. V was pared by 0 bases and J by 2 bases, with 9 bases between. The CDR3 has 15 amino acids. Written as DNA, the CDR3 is TGTGCCACCAGTGATTTGAGGGGGGGGCAAGAGACCCAGTACTTC. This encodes CATSDLRGGQETQYF.